A selection of T cell receptor beta chains follows, all from one sample in a study of cytomegalovirus exposure and HLA in healthy donors. Produced via immunoSEQ multiplex PCR; TCRdb's table is partial and in-frame only. The repertoire holds 85,000 to 130,000 clones, 65% to 85% seen once, with 2.5% to 3% in the top ten. Sequencing was performed on PBMCs. These receptors were obtained from a male donor in good health and CMV-seropositive. Each CDR3 is given with its conserved first and last residue. The order of the fields is CDR3 length, D gene, V gene, J gene, CDR3 protein. A D gene is named only where the DNA matches it firmly.

11	.	TRBV7-3	TRBJ2-1	CASSSGNEQFF
14	.	TRBV5-1	TRBJ2-5	CASSLAGDRETQYF
14	.	TRBV28	TRBJ1-2	CASSSQAEGYGYTF
14	.	TRBV7-9	TRBJ1-1	CSSSLGGEGTEAFF
16	TRBD1	TRBV5-4	TRBJ1-2	CASSPPKTGGVEGYTF
14	TRBD2	TRBV30	TRBJ2-7	CAWSRTSGVKEQYF
14	.	TRBV29-1	TRBJ1-4	CSGRGGQGGEKLFF
14	.	TRBV27	TRBJ1-1	CASRATGMNTEAFF
14	TRBD1	TRBV28	TRBJ2-2	CASSNRGRVGELFF
14	TRBD1	TRBV2	TRBJ1-6	CASSRTGGNSPLHF
14	.	TRBV18	TRBJ2-7	CASSPETVGYEQYF
14	.	TRBV7-2	TRBJ2-1	CASSLVLGGNEQFF
16	.	TRBV4-2	TRBJ1-3	CASSQPAGSSGNTIYF
14	TRBD1	TRBV18	TRBJ1-1	CASSAGQVNTEAFF
16	.	TRBV5-6	TRBJ1-1	CASTLGYVGGLTEAFF
18	.	TRBV10-1	TRBJ2-7	CASSGNPPRGPSRDEQYF
15	TRBD1	TRBV4-1	TRBJ1-1	CASSPRTGPNTEAFF
16	.	TRBV5-1	TRBJ1-5	CASSLDPWGDTQPQHF
15	.	TRBV14	TRBJ2-5	CASSLGQFRQETQYF
15	.	TRBV6-6	TRBJ1-4	CASTTRSATNEKLFF
11	.	TRBV30	TRBJ2-7	CAWTDRYEQYF